This TCR beta chain was sequenced in a study of T cells after yellow fever vaccination. Overall study results and limits: Abundant bulk-derived clonotypes could contaminate FACS-sorted repertoires. The CD4 compartment and the CD8 compartment contained a small share of clonotypes in common. Boosting was followed by the reappearance of most primary-vaccination clones (less than 98% CD4, around 86% CD8).

A universal primer site and UMIs were added as TCR cDNA was made by 5'RACE template switching. MiXCR, run by TCRdb on the 5' RACE reads, gives a single entry per CDR3 protein. The sample lists a few hundred thousand distinct CDR3 sequences, 10% to 15% occurring once. This CDR3 has 16 amino acids. V lost 2 bases and J lost 8; bases outside the gene matches: 7. CDR1 is SGHRS and CDR2 is YFSETQ in the germline V gene. About this clonotype itself: The antigen remains undetermined.

The receptor was isolated from a man aged 30 to 39 who received the YFV17D yellow fever vaccine. The V call is TRBV5-1, the J call TRBJ2-1, with 13 bases aligning to TRBD2. The starting material was CD4+ T cells sorted from PBMCs, obtained 45 days after the yellow fever booster vaccination. CDR3 amino acids: CASSLAGTSGIDEQFF. CDR3 sequence (DNA): TGCGCCAGCAGCTTAGCCGGGACTAGCGGGATCGATGAGCAGTTCTTC.